These T cell receptor beta chains were read from a single sample in a study of CD8 T cells in ankylosing spondylitis. TCRdb re-called the 5' RACE reads through MiXCR, storing one row per CDR3 protein. The table has approximately 350,000 distinct CDR3 sequences, about 14% seen once. The source material was blood, either unsorted or a sorted T cell fraction (not recorded which). These receptors all come from a male donor with ankylosing spondylitis or in good health (not recorded which). CDR3s include the opening cysteine and the closing phenylalanine or tryptophan. Each record gives: J gene, V gene, CDR3 protein.

j_call: TRBJ2-3
v_call: TRBV10-3
cdr3_aa: CAIKNTDTQYF

j_call: TRBJ1-2
v_call: TRBV7-2
cdr3_aa: CASSSGPRRGYGYTF

j_call: TRBJ2-2
v_call: TRBV5-1
cdr3_aa: CASSLSAIRELFF

j_call: TRBJ2-1
v_call: TRBV10-1
cdr3_aa: CASSSTSGKIDEQFF

j_call: TRBJ2-1
v_call: TRBV6-5
cdr3_aa: CASSYPGLAGEEQFF

j_call: TRBJ1-1
v_call: TRBV2
cdr3_aa: CASSDQMNTEAFF

j_call: TRBJ1-3
v_call: TRBV9
cdr3_aa: CASSVGPPSGNTIYF

j_call: TRBJ1-1
v_call: TRBV12-3/TRBV12-4
cdr3_aa: CASSPRQGGSTEAFF

j_call: TRBJ2-5
v_call: TRBV12-3/TRBV12-4
cdr3_aa: CASSWRETQYF

j_call: TRBJ2-1
v_call: TRBV5-1
cdr3_aa: CASSKGLAAYNEQFF

j_call: TRBJ1-1
v_call: TRBV6-1
cdr3_aa: CASGLGGGVNTEAFF

j_call: TRBJ2-5
v_call: TRBV12-3/TRBV12-4
cdr3_aa: CASSLVKTQYF

j_call: TRBJ1-2
v_call: TRBV5-5
cdr3_aa: CASSQMTGGGYTF

j_call: TRBJ2-1
v_call: TRBV12-3/TRBV12-4
cdr3_aa: CASSPGQGKNEQFF

j_call: TRBJ2-7
v_call: TRBV14
cdr3_aa: CASSSRVTGIGEQYF

j_call: TRBJ2-7
v_call: TRBV5-8
cdr3_aa: CASSLPLASYEQYF

j_call: TRBJ1-1
v_call: TRBV6-1
cdr3_aa: CASSEAIAAATEAFF

j_call: TRBJ1-1
v_call: TRBV29-1
cdr3_aa: CSVGDRGRGFFF

j_call: TRBJ2-1
v_call: TRBV20-1
cdr3_aa: CSARLADNEQFF

j_call: TRBJ2-7
v_call: TRBV5-1
cdr3_aa: CASSNLDRAHEQYF

j_call: TRBJ2-3
v_call: TRBV24-1
cdr3_aa: CATSEGQGSTDTQYF

j_call: TRBJ2-5
v_call: TRBV5-1
cdr3_aa: CASSSPTQETQYF

j_call: TRBJ1-2
v_call: TRBV29-1
cdr3_aa: CSARPGGLGYTF

j_call: TRBJ2-6
v_call: TRBV6-2/TRBV6-3
cdr3_aa: CASTYGGQPSSGANVLTF

j_call: TRBJ1-1
v_call: TRBV5-1
cdr3_aa: CASSTQFAGATEAFF